The rows below give T cell receptor beta chains drawn from one sample of a study of CD8+CD57+ T cells in acquired aplastic anemia. TCRdb itself ran the reads through MiXCR, one entry per CDR3 protein. This sample has fewer than 300,000 distinct CDR3 sequences, with 82% found just once. Material for sequencing was sorted CD4+, CD8+, or CD8+CD57+ T cells (not recorded which) from PBMCs. The origin of the receptors is a human donor with aplastic anemia. CDR3s include the opening cysteine and the closing phenylalanine or tryptophan. The order of the fields is D gene, clone size, V gene, CDR3 length, J gene, CDR3 protein, CDR3 DNA. The D gene is left open where the match is weak. Some rows mark clone size as missing; the rest say once, few, many or name a class of expanded clone.

TRBD2,-,TRBV15,14,TRBJ2-1,CATSGGGLAYEQFF,TGTGCCACCAGCGGCGGGGGACTAGCCTATGAACAGTTCTTC
-,-,TRBV5-1,15,TRBJ1-2,CASSLSASTNYGYTF,TGCGCCAGCAGCTTGTCGGCCAGCACTAACTATGGCTACACCTTC
-,many,TRBV15,14,TRBJ2-5,CATSRGGSQDTQYF,TGTGCCACCAGCAGGGGCGGCAGCCAAGATACCCAGTACTTC
TRBD1,-,TRBV5-6,15,TRBJ1-6,CASSLERGQRSPLHF,TGTGCCAGCAGCTTGGAGAGGGGACAGCGATCCCCCCTCCACTTT
-,-,TRBV7-9,14,TRBJ2-5,CASSFGGGQGTHYF,TGTGCCAGCAGCTTTGGAGGAGGGCAAGGGACCCATTACTTC
-,once,TRBV15,14,TRBJ2-5,CATSGGTALETQYF,TGTGCCACCAGCGGAGGCACAGCCCTGGAGACCCAGTACTTC
-,-,TRBV7-9,14,TRBJ2-7,CASSLVTGALVFGF,TGTGCCAGCAGCTTGGTTACCGGTGCGCTGGTGTTTGGATTC
-,-,TRBV7-8,14,TRBJ2-4,CASSFHPDGNIQYF,TGTGCCAGCAGCTTTCATCCAGACGGGAACATTCAGTACTTC
-,-,TRBV9,14,TRBJ2-3,CASSVGVAPNQHHF,TGTGCCAGCAGCGTAGGGGTAGCGCCAAATCAGCACCATTTT
-,-,TRBV7-6,15,TRBJ2-3,CASSLSSYSSPPQYF,TGTGCCAGCAGCTTGAGTTCCTATAGTTCACCCCCCCAGTATTTT
-,-,TRBV15,14,TRBJ2-5,CGSSSGSRGETQYF,TGTGGCAGCTCTAGCGGCTCCAGGGGAGAGACCCAGTACTTC
-,-,TRBV15,13,TRBJ1-4,CASTSDRSEKLFF,TGTGCCTCTACTTCGGACAGAAGTGAAAAACTGTTTTTT
-,-,TRBV19,13,TRBJ1-5,CASTRRAHQPQHF,TGTGCCAGTACCAGACGGGCCCATCAGCCCCAGCATTTT
-,-,TRBV5-8,13,TRBJ2-1,CASSNTRIHEQFF,TGCGCCAGCAGCAACACGAGGATCCATGAGCAGTTCTTC
-,-,TRBV11-3,13,TRBJ1-1,CASTSRSPTEAFF,TGTGCCAGCACCTCGCGATCACCTACGGAAGCTTTCTTT
-,-,TRBV7-3,13,TRBJ2-7,CASSLAAIHAQYF,TGTGCCAGCAGCTTAGCCGCCATCCATGCGCAGTACTTC
-,once,TRBV7-3,14,TRBJ2-5,CASSPGTDPGELYF,TGTGCCAGCAGCCCAGGCACAGACCCCGGGGAGCTGTACTTC
-,-,TRBV6-1,13,TRBJ2-7,CASKVETTGEQYF,TGTGCCAGCAAGGTAGAGACCACGGGGGAGCAGTACTTC
-,-,TRBV7-6,16,TRBJ2-1,CASSFRSSTESDEQFF,TGTGCCAGCAGCTTTCGAAGCAGCACAGAAAGCGATGAGCAGTTCTTC
-,-,TRBV7-9,14,TRBJ1-6,CASSFQRSGAPHQF,TGTGCCAGCAGCTTTCAAAGAAGCGGGGCGCCCCATCAGTTT
-,-,TRBV7-9,16,TRBJ2-5,CASSSLTQARRGTQYF,TGTGCCAGCAGCTCTTTGACCCAAGCGCGGCGGGGGACCCAGTACTTC